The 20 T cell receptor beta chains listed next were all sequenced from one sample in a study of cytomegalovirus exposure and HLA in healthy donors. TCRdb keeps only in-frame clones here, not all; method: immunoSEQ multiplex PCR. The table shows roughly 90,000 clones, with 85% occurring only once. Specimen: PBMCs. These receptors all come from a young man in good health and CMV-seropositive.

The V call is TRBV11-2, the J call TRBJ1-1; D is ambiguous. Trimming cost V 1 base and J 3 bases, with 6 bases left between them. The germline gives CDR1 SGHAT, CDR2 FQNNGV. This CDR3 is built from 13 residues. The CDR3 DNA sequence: TGTGCCAGCAGCTTAGCGTTGTACACTGAAGCTTTCTTT. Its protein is CASSLALYTEAFF.

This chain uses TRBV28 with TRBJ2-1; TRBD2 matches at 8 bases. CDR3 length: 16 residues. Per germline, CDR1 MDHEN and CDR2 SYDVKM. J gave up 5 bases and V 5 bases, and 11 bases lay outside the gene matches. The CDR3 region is CASSPLGVAGNNEQFF. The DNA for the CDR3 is TGTGCCAGCAGTCCCTTGGGGGTAGCGGGGAACAATGAGCAGTTCTTC.

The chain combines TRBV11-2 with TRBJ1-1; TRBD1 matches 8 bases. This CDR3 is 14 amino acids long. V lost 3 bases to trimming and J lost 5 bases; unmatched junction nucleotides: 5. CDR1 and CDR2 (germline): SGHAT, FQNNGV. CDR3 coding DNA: TGTGCCAGCAGCTTTTTCAGGGGGCCGACTGAAGCTTTCTTT. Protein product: CASSFFRGPTEAFF.

The CDR3 loop is CASSRDTYEQYV. The CDR3 nucleotides are TGTGCCAGCAGCCGGGACACCTACGAGCAGTACGTC. The chain carries TRBV5-5 and TRBJ2-7, with a tentative D call TRBD1 (6 bases). From germline, CDR1 is SGHKS and CDR2 YYEKEE (reference sequence). V lost 4 bases to trimming and J lost 2 bases, with 7 bases between them. CDR3 length: 12 amino acids.

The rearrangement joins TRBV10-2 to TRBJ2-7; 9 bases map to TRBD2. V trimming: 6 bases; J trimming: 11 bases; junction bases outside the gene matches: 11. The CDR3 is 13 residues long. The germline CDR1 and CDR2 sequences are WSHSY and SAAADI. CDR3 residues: CASRDQTSGPEYF. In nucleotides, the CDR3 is TGCGCCAGCAGGGACCAGACTAGCGGTCCTGAGTACTTC.

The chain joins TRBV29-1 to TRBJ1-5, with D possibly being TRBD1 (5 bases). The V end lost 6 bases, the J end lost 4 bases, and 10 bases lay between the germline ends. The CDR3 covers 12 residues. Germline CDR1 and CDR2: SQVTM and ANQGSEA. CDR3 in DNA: TGCAGCGTCAGGCAGGGTAATCAGCCCCAGCATTTT. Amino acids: CSVRQGNQPQHF.

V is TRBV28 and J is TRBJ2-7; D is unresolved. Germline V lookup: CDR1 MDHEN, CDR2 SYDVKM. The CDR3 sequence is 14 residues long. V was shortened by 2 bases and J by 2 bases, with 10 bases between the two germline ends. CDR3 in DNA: TGTGCCAGCAGTTTAAGCCGACGGGCCTACGAGCAGTACTTC. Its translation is CASSLSRRAYEQYF.

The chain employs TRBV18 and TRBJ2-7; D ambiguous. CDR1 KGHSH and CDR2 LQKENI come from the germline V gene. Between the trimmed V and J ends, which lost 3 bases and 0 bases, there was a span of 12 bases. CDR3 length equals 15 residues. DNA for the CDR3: TGTGCCAGCTCACCCCCGCCCGCCAGCTCCTACGAGCAGTACTTC. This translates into CASSPPPASSYEQYF.

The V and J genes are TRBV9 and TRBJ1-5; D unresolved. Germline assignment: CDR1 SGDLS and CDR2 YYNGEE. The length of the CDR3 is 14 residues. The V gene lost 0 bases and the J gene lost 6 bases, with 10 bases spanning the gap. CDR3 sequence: CASSVVGGPQPQHF. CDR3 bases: TGTGCCAGCAGCGTAGTGGGCGGGCCTCAGCCCCAGCATTTT.

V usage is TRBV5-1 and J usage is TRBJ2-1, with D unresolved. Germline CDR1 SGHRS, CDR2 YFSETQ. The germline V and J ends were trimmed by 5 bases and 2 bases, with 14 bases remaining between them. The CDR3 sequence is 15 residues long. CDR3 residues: CASSRGGAPYNEQFF. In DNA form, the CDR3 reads TGCGCCAGCAGTCGCGGTGGAGCCCCCTACAATGAGCAGTTCTTC.

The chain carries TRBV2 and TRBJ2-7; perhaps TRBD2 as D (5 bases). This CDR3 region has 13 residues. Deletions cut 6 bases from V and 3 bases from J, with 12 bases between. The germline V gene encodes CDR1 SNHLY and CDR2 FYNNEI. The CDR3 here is CASRTGELYEQYV. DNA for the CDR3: TGTGCCAGCAGAACCGGGGAGCTCTACGAGCAGTACGTC.

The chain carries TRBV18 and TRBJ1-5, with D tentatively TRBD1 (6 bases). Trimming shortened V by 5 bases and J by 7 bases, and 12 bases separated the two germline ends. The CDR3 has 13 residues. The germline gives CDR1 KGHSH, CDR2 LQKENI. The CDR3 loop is CASSLGGAQPQHF. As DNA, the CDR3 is TGTGCCAGCTCATTGGGGGGGGCGCAGCCCCAGCATTTT.

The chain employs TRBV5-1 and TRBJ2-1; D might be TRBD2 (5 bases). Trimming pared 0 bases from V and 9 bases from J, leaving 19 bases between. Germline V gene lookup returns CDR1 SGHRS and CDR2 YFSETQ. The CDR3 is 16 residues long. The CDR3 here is CASSLATAVMAGEQFF. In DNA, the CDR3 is TGCGCCAGCAGCTTGGCAACAGCTGTAATGGCGGGTGAGCAGTTCTTC.

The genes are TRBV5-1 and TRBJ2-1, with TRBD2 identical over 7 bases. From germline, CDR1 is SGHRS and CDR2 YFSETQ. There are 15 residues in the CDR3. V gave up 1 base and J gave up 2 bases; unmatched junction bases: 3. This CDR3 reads CASSLTSAAYNEQFF. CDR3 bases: TGCGCCAGCAGCTTGACTAGCGCGGCCTACAATGAGCAGTTCTTC.

The CDR3 DNA sequence: TGCGCCAGCAGCTTGATTTTAGCGGGAGGAGATACGCAGTATTTT. The encoded protein is CASSLILAGGDTQYF. This chain connects TRBV5-1 to TRBJ2-3; 10 nucleotides align to TRBD2. Germline-derived CDR1 and CDR2 are SGHRS and YFSETQ. The CDR3 is 15 amino acids. V gave up 1 base and J gave up 5 bases; unmatched junction bases: 4.

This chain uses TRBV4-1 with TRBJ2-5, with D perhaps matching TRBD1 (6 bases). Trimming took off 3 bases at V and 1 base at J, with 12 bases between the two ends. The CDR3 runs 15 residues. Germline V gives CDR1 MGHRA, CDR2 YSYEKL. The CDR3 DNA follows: TGCGCCAGCAGCCATCTGCAGGGGTCCCAAGAGACCCAGTACTTC. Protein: CASSHLQGSQETQYF.

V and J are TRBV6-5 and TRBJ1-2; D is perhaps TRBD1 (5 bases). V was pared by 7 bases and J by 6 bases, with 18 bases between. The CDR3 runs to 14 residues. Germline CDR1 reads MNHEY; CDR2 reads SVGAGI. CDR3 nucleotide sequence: TGTGCCAGCACCCACGAGGGAGGGGCTCATGGCTACACCTTC. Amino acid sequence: CASTHEGGAHGYTF.

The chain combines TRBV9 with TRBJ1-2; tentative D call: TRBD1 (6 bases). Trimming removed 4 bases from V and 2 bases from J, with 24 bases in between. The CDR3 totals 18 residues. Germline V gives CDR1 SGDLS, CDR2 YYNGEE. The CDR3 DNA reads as TGTGCCAGCAGCCACCCGGGGGGGACACAGGGCGAGAACTATGGCTACACCTTC. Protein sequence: CASSHPGGTQGENYGYTF.

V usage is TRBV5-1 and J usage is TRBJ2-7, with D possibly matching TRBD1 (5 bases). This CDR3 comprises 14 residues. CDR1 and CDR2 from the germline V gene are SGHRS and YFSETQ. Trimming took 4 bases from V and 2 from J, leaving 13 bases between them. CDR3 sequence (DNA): TGCGCCAGCAGCCTTCAGACAGTTACCTACGAGCAGTACTTC. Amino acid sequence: CASSLQTVTYEQYF.

The CDR3 sequence: CASSPVKNTEAFF. The CDR3, as DNA: TGTGCCAGCAGCCCGGTCAAGAACACTGAAGCTTTCTTT. The chain couples TRBV7-8 to TRBJ1-1; D unclear. Germline V gene lookup returns CDR1 SGHVS and CDR2 FQNEAQ. The CDR3 totals 13 residues. Trimming stripped 5 bases from V and 1 base from J, with 8 bases between.